This TCR beta chain was recorded in a study of neurological immune-mediated disorders. CDR1 is KGHSH and CDR2 is LQKENI in the germline V gene. Deletions cut 2 bases from V and 4 bases from J, with 8 bases between. The CDR3 sequence is 13 residues long. TCRdb called the 5' RACE reads again in MiXCR, with one record for every CDR3 protein. The sample has tens of thousands of distinct CDR3 sequences; around 10% are singletons. The sequence was obtained from a woman in her thirties with HTLV-1-associated myelopathy (HAM/TSP). What was sequenced was CD4+ T cells from blood. The V gene is TRBV18, the J gene TRBJ1-2, with unresolved D. The CDR3 DNA reads TGTGCCAGCTCACCAGAGTCATTCTATGGCTACACCTTC. Residues: CASSPESFYGYTF.